The 26 T cell receptor beta chains listed next were all sequenced from one sample in a study of shared clonotypes between healthy human individuals. Using immunoSEQ multiplex PCR, the repertoire was profiled, and TCRdb retains in-frame clones only, with some absent. The sample records millions of clones, 80% to 95% being singletons. The sequencing sample was made of naive CD4+ T cells from PBMCs. The subset: CD45RA+ positively selected. These receptors came from a man between 18 and 35 years old in good health. Some clones in this sample may be carry-over from other donors' samples.

The V and J genes are TRBV15 and TRBJ2-1, with TRBD2 matching 7 bases. Germline assignment: CDR1 LNHNV and CDR2 YYDKDF (reference sequence). The CDR3 sequence is 13 residues long. Unmatched junction bases numbered 1, after V lost 1 base and J lost 7 bases. CDR3 protein: CATSRAGGNEQFF. The CDR3 DNA reads as TGTGCCACCAGCAGAGCCGGGGGGAATGAGCAGTTCTTC.

The sample holds one count of this clone. The chain employs TRBV13 and TRBJ1-4, with no clear D. The germline V gene has CDR1 PRHDT and CDR2 FYEKMQ (reference sequence). Trimming shortened V by 5 bases and J by 7 bases, and 14 bases separated the two germline ends. The length of the CDR3 is 14 residues. The CDR3 coding sequence is TGTGCCAGCAGCCCCTTAGGCATCGGTGAAAAACTGTTTTTT. It encodes CASSPLGIGEKLFF.

The chain is built from TRBV7-2 and TRBJ1-4; D gene unclear. The V end lost 5 bases, the J end lost 8 bases, and 18 bases lay between the germline ends. Germline V gene sequence: CDR1 SGHTA, CDR2 FQGNSA. The CDR3 is 15 amino acids. The CDR3 bases are TGTGCCAGCAGCCCGACAACCTGGACGGTAGAAAAACTGTTTTTT. This translates into CASSPTTWTVEKLFF.

The V and J genes are TRBV30 and TRBJ1-2; the match to TRBD1 covers 7 bases. In germline, CDR1 is GTSNPN, CDR2 SVGIG (reference sequence). The CDR3 has 13 amino acids. V shed 0 bases, J shed 8 bases, and the junction held 6 bases outside the gene matches. CDR3 sequence (DNA): TGTGCCTGGAGTGTACAGGCAGGGGGAGGCTACACCTTC. The encoded protein is CAWSVQAGGGYTF.

The V call is TRBV21-1, the J call TRBJ2-5; the table's D call, TRBD1, was not checked against the DNA. TRBV21-1 corresponds to a pseudogene. The CDR3 length is 15 residues. The CDR3 DNA sequence: TGTGCCAGCACCACAAAACAGTCTGCCCAAGAGACCCAGTACTTC. Protein: CASTTKQSAQETQYF.

The chain employs TRBV7-2 and TRBJ2-7; 15 bases fit TRBD2. After removal of 2 bases from V and 6 bases from J, the junction contained 5 bases not matched to a gene. Germline V gene lookup returns CDR1 SGHTA and CDR2 FQGNSA. This CDR3 is 16 amino acids long. CDR3 in DNA: TGTGCCAGCAGCTTATCCGGGACTAGCGGGAGGTTCGAGCAGTACTTC. Translating it yields CASSLSGTSGRFEQYF.

The chain carries TRBV9 and TRBJ2-1, with D possibly being TRBD1 or TRBD2 (5 bases each). The CDR3 covers 16 residues. CDR1 SGDLS and CDR2 YYNGEE come from the germline V gene. The V and J ends lost 5 bases and 5 bases respectively, with 20 bases between them. The CDR3 bases are TGTGCCAGCAGTCCAGAGGGGTCTCCGATGGACAATGAGCAGTTCTTC. Encoded protein: CASSPEGSPMDNEQFF.

This chain uses TRBV2 with TRBJ1-4; D is ambiguous. Germline CDR1 and CDR2: SNHLY and FYNNEI. This CDR3 is 12 amino acids long. Trimming shortened V by 8 bases and J by 7 bases, and 11 bases separated the two germline ends. This CDR3 is CASHKMGEKLFF. The CDR3 DNA is TGTGCCAGCCATAAGATGGGTGAAAAACTGTTTTTT.

The chain employs TRBV7-6 and TRBJ1-3; the match to TRBD1 covers 7 bases. Trimming removed 5 bases from V and 5 bases from J; junction bases left unmatched: 12. This CDR3 contains 16 residues. Germline CDR1 is SGHVS and CDR2 is FNYEAQ. Written as DNA, the CDR3 is TGTGCCAGCAGCCAATTATTCCGGGACAGTCGAAACACCATATATTTT. The encoded protein is CASSQLFRDSRNTIYF.

This clone came up a few times. The chain links TRBV28 to TRBJ1-2; 9 bases line up with TRBD1. This CDR3 region has 13 residues. V shed 6 bases, J shed 7 bases, and the junction held 6 bases outside the gene matches. CDR1 MDHEN and CDR2 SYDVKM come from the germline V gene. The CDR3 DNA is TGTGCCAGCAGCACAGGGGGCGGAGGTGGCTACACCTTC. The encoded protein is CASSTGGGGGYTF.

The gene calls are TRBV11-1 and TRBJ2-3; TRBD2 aligns across 12 bases. The trim removed 10 bases at V and 3 bases at J, leaving 8 bases unmatched. The CDR3 extends over 15 amino acids. Germline assignment: CDR1 SGHAT and CDR2 FQDESV (reference sequence). The CDR3: CATSDGTSGTDTQYF. CDR3 DNA sequence: TGTGCCACCTCAGACGGGACTAGCGGGACAGATACGCAGTATTTT.

The chain joins TRBV28 to TRBJ2-5; D unclear. Germline V CDR1 and CDR2: MDHEN, SYDVKM. V shed 4 bases and J shed 14 bases, with 14 bases lying between them. The CDR3 is made up of 11 amino acids. This CDR3 reads CASSYSTWCYF. DNA for the CDR3: TGTGCCAGCAGTTACTCGACCTGGTGCTACTTC.

A note on this clone: Different DNA sequences within this sample yield the same CDR3. The V gene is TRBV28, the J gene TRBJ2-1; TRBD2 matches 9 bases. The germline CDR1 and CDR2 sequences are MDHEN and SYDVKM. V dropped 6 bases and J dropped 2; count of bases not matched to a gene: 5. This CDR3 has 15 amino acids. The CDR3 here is CASSLAGGPYNEQFF. The CDR3 nucleotides read TGTGCCAGCAGCCTCGCGGGAGGGCCCTACAATGAGCAGTTCTTC.

The chain recombines TRBV19 with TRBJ2-2, with 13 bases identical to TRBD2. Per germline, CDR1 LNHDA and CDR2 SQIVND (reference sequence). The CDR3 consists of 17 residues. Trimming cost V 6 bases and J 7 bases; bases outside gene matches: 11. In nucleotides, the CDR3 is TGTGCCAGTAGACTAGGAGGACTAGCGGGAGTTGGCGGGGAGCTGTTTTTT. This encodes CASRLGGLAGVGGELFF.

The chain combines TRBV5-4 with TRBJ2-2; 9 nucleotides align to TRBD1. Looked up from germline, CDR1 is SGHNT and CDR2 is YYREEE (reference sequence). The CDR3 covers 15 residues. The V segment lost 5 bases and the J segment 3 bases; nucleotides outside the gene matches: 5. This CDR3 is CASRPGQGYTGELFF. In nucleotides, the CDR3 is TGTGCCAGCAGACCGGGACAGGGCTACACCGGGGAGCTGTTTTTT.

V and J are TRBV4-1 and TRBJ1-5, with D unresolved. The CDR3 covers 14 residues. Germline V gene sequence: CDR1 MGHRA, CDR2 YSYEKL. Trimming took off 0 bases at V and 3 bases at J, with 6 bases between the two ends. CDR3 nucleotide sequence: TGCGCCAGCAGCCAAGAACCCTCCAATCAGCCCCAGCATTTT. It yields the protein CASSQEPSNQPQHF.

This chain links TRBV19 with TRBJ2-2; D call uncertain. Germline V gives CDR1 LNHDA, CDR2 SQIVND (reference sequence). V was trimmed by 8 bases and J by 6 bases, leaving 10 bases between them. The CDR3 loop spans 12 amino acids. CDR3 DNA sequence: TGTGCCAGTGGGCACAGTCCCGGGGAGCTGTTTTTT. This gives the protein CASGHSPGELFF.

The chain employs TRBV10-3 and TRBJ2-5; either TRBD1 or TRBD2 may supply D (5 bases each). CDR1 ENHRY and CDR2 SYGVKD come from the germline V gene. This CDR3 contains 16 residues. V lost 4 bases and J lost 4, with 19 bases in between. Written as DNA, the CDR3 is TGTGCCATCAGTGGGGGGTTTAACAGGAGAGGAGAGACCCAGTACTTC. It codes for CAISGGFNRRGETQYF.

This chain uses TRBV6-1 with TRBJ2-7; D is uncertain. The CDR3 consists of 13 residues. The germline CDR1 and CDR2 sequences are MNHNS and SASEGT. The germline V and J ends were trimmed by 7 bases and 2 bases, with 12 bases remaining between them. The CDR3 DNA reads as TGTGCCAGCACGAGCGCAGGAGCCTACGAGCAGTACTTC. It is translated as CASTSAGAYEQYF.

The CDR3 region has the DNA TGTGCCAGCAATGACAGGGGTATCGACACTGAAGCTTTCTTT. Translated, it gives CASNDRGIDTEAFF. The chain combines TRBV7-8 with TRBJ1-1; 8 positions match TRBD1. CDR1 and CDR2 (germline): SGHVS, FQNEAQ. This CDR3 has 14 residues. With 7 bases clipped from V and 3 bases from J, the junction kept 7 bases outside the gene matches.

V usage is TRBV2 and J usage is TRBJ2-1; D uncertain. Germline CDR1 is SNHLY and CDR2 is FYNNEI. The CDR3 spans 11 residues. Trimming cost V 7 bases and J 7 bases, with 8 bases left between them. CDR3 in amino acids: CASTSLNEQFF. As DNA, the CDR3 is TGTGCCAGCACCTCCCTTAATGAGCAGTTCTTC. The full variable domain, rest sourced from reference TRBV2 and TRBJ2-1, is EPEVTQTPSHQVTQMGQEVILRCVPISNHLYFYWYRQILGQKVEFLVSFYNNEISEKSEIFDDQFSVERPDGSNFTLKIRSTKLEDSAMYFCASTSLNEQFFGPGTRLTVL.

The rearrangement links TRBV28 to TRBJ2-3; 13 bases are shared with TRBD2. Germline loops: CDR1 MDHEN, CDR2 SYDVKM. With V trimmed by 6 bases and J by 8 bases, 8 bases remained unmatched. The CDR3 loop spans 15 amino acids. CDR3 nucleotides: TGTGCCAGCAGGCCCACTAGCGGGAGGGCCGGTACGCAGTATTTT. Protein product: CASRPTSGRAGTQYF.

The chain uses TRBV28 and TRBJ2-5, with a weak D call TRBD2 (5 bases). V was clipped by 6 bases and J by 7 bases, with 18 bases between them. Germline-derived CDR1 and CDR2 are MDHEN and SYDVKM. CDR3 length equals 14 residues. CDR3 in DNA: TGTGCCAGCAGCCCTCGGAGGAGGAATAGGACCCAGTACTTC. Translating gives CASSPRRRNRTQYF. The full variable domain, in which reference TRBV28 and TRBJ2-5 provide the parts outside the CDR3, is DVKVTQSSRYLVKRTGEKVFLECVQDMDHENMFWYRQDPGLGLRLIYFSYDVKMKEKGDIPEGYSVSREKKERFSLILESASTNQTSMYLCASSPRRRNRTQYFGPGTRLLVL.

This chain links TRBV6-6 with TRBJ1-4; maybe TRBD1 (6 bases). The CDR3 contains 15 residues. CDR1 is MNHNY, CDR2 SVGAGI, per germline (reference sequence). V shed 6 bases and J shed 2 bases, with 13 bases lying between them. For the CDR3, the DNA is TGTGCCAGCAGACCGGCCGGGGGCACTAATGAAAAACTGTTTTTT. This translates into CASRPAGGTNEKLFF.

The J gene is TRBJ2-5, the V gene TRBV4-3; TRBD1 or TRBD2 may be the D gene (5 bases each). V lost 0 bases and J lost 7, with 15 bases in between. CDR1 is LGHNA, CDR2 YSLEER, per germline. The CDR3 is 15 residues long. The CDR3 reads CASSQDGPRGRTQYF. Written as DNA, the CDR3 is TGCGCCAGCAGCCAAGATGGTCCGAGGGGCAGGACCCAGTACTTC.

The gene calls are TRBV7-3 and TRBJ2-1; no clear D gene. Looked up from germline, CDR1 is SGHTA and CDR2 is FQGTGA. This CDR3 spans 15 amino acids. The germline V and J ends were trimmed by 2 bases and 0 bases, with 8 bases remaining between them. This chain's CDR3 is CASSLRSDSYNEQFF. In DNA form, the CDR3 reads TGTGCCAGCAGCTTACGGTCTGACTCCTACAATGAGCAGTTCTTC.